Presented here are 4 T cell receptor beta chains from one specimen sequenced in a study of tumor T cells in aggressive B-cell lymphoma. Assay: immunoSEQ multiplex PCR; the TCRdb copy retains only in-frame clones and omits some. The table includes 2,600 or so clones, under 90% detected once. The specimen was tumor tissue. The receptor set was obtained from an adult with diffuse large B cell lymphoma.

The chain's CDR3 is CASSLAGTSGTGEQFF. DNA of the CDR3: TGTGCCAGCAGCTTAGCCGGGACTAGCGGGACTGGTGAGCAGTTCTTC. This chain links TRBV7-2 with TRBJ2-1; TRBD2 matches 13 bases. Germline assignment: CDR1 SGHTA and CDR2 FQGNSA. CDR3 size: 16 residues. Unmatched junction bases numbered 5, after V lost 0 bases and J lost 9 bases.

The J gene is TRBJ2-7, the V gene TRBV5-1; D call uncertain. This CDR3 comprises 13 residues. The V end lost 1 base, the J end lost 3 bases, and 8 bases lay between the germline ends. CDR1 and CDR2 from the germline V gene are SGHRS and YFSETQ. The CDR3 spells CASSLPKIYEQYF. The CDR3, as DNA: TGCGCCAGCAGCTTGCCCAAAATCTACGAGCAGTACTTC.

The CDR3 region is CASSWDRDTGELFF. The DNA of the CDR3 is TGTGCCAGCAGTTGGGACAGGGACACCGGGGAGCTGTTTTTT. This rearrangement joins TRBV6-5 to TRBJ2-2, with TRBD1 identical over 9 bases. Germline lookup yields CDR1 MNHEY and CDR2 SVGAGI. J was trimmed by 3 bases and V by 4 bases; bases with no gene match: 0. CDR3 length equals 14 residues.

The rearrangement uses TRBV27 and TRBJ2-5; 8 nucleotides align to TRBD1. The CDR3 contains 14 residues. The ends lost 2 bases at V and 4 bases at J; junction bases unmatched: 3. The germline CDR1 and CDR2 sequences are MNHEY and SMNVEV (reference sequence). The CDR3 region has the DNA TGTGCCAGCAGTTTACAGGGGGCTAGAGAGACCCAGTACTTC. Translating it yields CASSLQGARETQYF.